One and the same sample provided the 10 T cell receptor beta chains below, sequenced in a study of blood T cell repertoires in COVID-19. The table came from immunoSEQ multiplex PCR; TCRdb's copy has only in-frame clones and leaves some out. This sample has about 56,000 clones, with about 88% found just once. Sequencing input: peripheral blood. The receptors here all came from a woman aged 55 to 70 with COVID-19, enrolled during active disease.

The chain recombines TRBV30 with TRBJ1-2; 8 nucleotides line up with TRBD1. The CDR3 loop spans 13 amino acids. Germline V CDR1 and CDR2: GTSNPN, SVGIG (reference sequence). V shed 1 base, J shed 9 bases, and the junction held 7 bases outside the gene matches. CDR3 residues: CAWSGKDRESYTF. DNA for the CDR3: TGTGCCTGGAGTGGAAAGGACAGGGAGAGCTACACCTTC.

V and J are TRBV7-2 and TRBJ2-3, with no clear D. Germline CDR1 SGHTA, CDR2 FQGNSA. V gave up 5 bases and J gave up 5 bases, with 5 bases separating them. The CDR3 spans 11 residues. The CDR3 loop is CASSPRDTQYF. The CDR3 coding sequence is TGTGCCAGCAGCCCTCGAGATACGCAGTATTTT.

The rearrangement links TRBV14 to TRBJ2-3, with 8 bases fitting TRBD2. CDR1 SGHDN and CDR2 FVKESK come from the germline V gene. The CDR3 has 18 residues. The V gene end was trimmed by 1 base and the J gene end by 2 bases; junction bases not matched to a gene: 11. DNA for the CDR3: TGTGCCAGCAGCCAAGTAATTGGACCGCGGGGGGACACAGATACGCAGTATTTT. Its translation is CASSQVIGPRGDTDTQYF.

The chain couples TRBV10-2 to TRBJ2-7; TRBD2 aligns across 15 bases. V was clipped by 6 bases and J by 5 bases; unmatched bases: 5. This CDR3 is 15 amino acids long. CDR1 WSHSY and CDR2 SAAADI come from the germline V gene. The CDR3 DNA follows: TGCGCCAGCAGCCGAGGACTAGCGGGAGGGAACGAGCAGTACTTC. This encodes CASSRGLAGGNEQYF.

V is TRBV7-9 and J is TRBJ1-3, with D unresolved. V lost 1 base to trimming and J lost 1 base, with 11 bases between them. CDR1 is SEHNR and CDR2 is FQNEAQ in the germline V gene (reference sequence). There are 16 residues in the CDR3. The CDR3 spells CASSLGHSVSGNTIYF. In DNA, the CDR3 is TGTGCCAGCAGCTTAGGTCACAGTGTATCTGGAAACACCATATATTTT.

The chain employs TRBV24-1 and TRBJ2-5; 9 bases agree with TRBD1. Germline assignment: CDR1 KGHDR and CDR2 SFDVKD. The CDR3 runs to 16 residues. V was pared by 2 bases and J by 6 bases, with 9 bases of the junction left unmatched. As DNA, the CDR3 is TGTGCCACCAGTGATTCCGGGACAGGGAGCCGGCAGACCCAGTACTTC. It yields the protein CATSDSGTGSRQTQYF.

J is TRBJ2-1 and V is TRBV7-8; D gene ambiguous. There are 13 residues in the CDR3. CDR1 SGHVS and CDR2 FQNEAQ come from the germline V gene. Trimming shortened V by 5 bases and J by 4 bases, and 9 bases separated the two germline ends. The CDR3 loop reads CASSLGQYNEQFF. CDR3 in DNA: TGTGCCAGCAGCCTGGGCCAGTACAATGAGCAGTTCTTC.

This clone was found once. V usage is TRBV12-3 or TRBV12-4 and J usage is TRBJ1-2; no definite D call. The CDR3 is made up of 12 amino acids. V lost 3 bases and J lost 8, with 10 bases in between. As DNA, the CDR3 is TGTGCCAGCAGTTTTGCGCGGGAAGGCTACACCTTC. It specifies CASSFAREGYTF.

This clone was detected only once. One junction end does not reproduce the germline sequence, and a read error may be involved. The gene calls are TRBV27 and TRBJ2-1, with D unresolved. Germline V gives CDR1 MNHEY, CDR2 SMNVEV (reference sequence). The CDR3 is made up of 13 amino acids. CDR3 protein: CASRSRNYNEQFF. CDR3 DNA: TGTGCGAGCAGGTCTAGAAACTACAATGAGCAGTTCTTC.

The rearrangement uses TRBV19 and TRBJ1-1; D remains unclear. V lost 0 bases, J lost 7 bases, and 3 bases lay in between. In germline, CDR1 is LNHDA, CDR2 SQIVND (reference sequence). The length of the CDR3 is 11 residues. This chain's CDR3 is CASSIEYEAFF. CDR3 bases: TGTGCCAGTAGTATAGAATATGAAGCTTTCTTT.